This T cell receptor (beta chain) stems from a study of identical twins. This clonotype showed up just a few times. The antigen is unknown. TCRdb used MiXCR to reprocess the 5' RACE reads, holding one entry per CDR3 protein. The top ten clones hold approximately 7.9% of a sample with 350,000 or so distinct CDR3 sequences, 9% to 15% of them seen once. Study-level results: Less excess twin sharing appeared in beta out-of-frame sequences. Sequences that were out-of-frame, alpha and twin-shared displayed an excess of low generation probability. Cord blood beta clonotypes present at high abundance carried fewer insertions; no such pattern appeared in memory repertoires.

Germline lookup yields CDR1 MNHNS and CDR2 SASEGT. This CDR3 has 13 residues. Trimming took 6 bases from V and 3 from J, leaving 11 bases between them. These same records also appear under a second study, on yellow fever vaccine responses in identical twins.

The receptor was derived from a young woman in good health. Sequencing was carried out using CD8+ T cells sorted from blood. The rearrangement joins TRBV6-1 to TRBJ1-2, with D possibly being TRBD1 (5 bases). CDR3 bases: TGTGCCAGCAGCCCCCAAGGGGACTATGGCTACACCTTC. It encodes CASSPQGDYGYTF.